This T cell receptor beta chain was obtained from a study of blood T cell repertoires in COVID-19. Per the study methods: Estimation of nucleated cell counts was performed using reference gene primer amplification. Only in-frame clones appear in the TCRdb table, and some are missing; sequencing was by immunoSEQ multiplex PCR. The DNA was the basis for D and trimming; V, J and clone size are from that table. The sample yields hundreds of thousands of clones, approximately 90% seen once. The CDR3 is 14 amino acids. Germline V CDR1 and CDR2: LNHDA, SQIVND (reference sequence). Trimming removed 6 bases from V and 1 base from J; junction bases left unmatched: 3.

This clonotype was obtained from a woman in her 30s with active or convalescent COVID-19. This chain links TRBV19 with TRBJ1-2; 9 positions agree with TRBD1. The sequenced sample consisted of peripheral blood. CDR3 sequence reads: CASRGTGINYGYTF. The CDR3 bases are TGTGCCAGTAGAGGGACAGGGATTAACTATGGCTACACCTTC.